This T cell receptor (beta chain) was identified in a study of T cell responses to AZD1222 COVID-19 vaccine. Overall study context: Pooling was applied to second doses at about 4 or about 12 weeks.

This CDR3 spans 15 amino acids. The V end was cut by 4 bases, the J end by 5 bases, with 16 bases between. The germline V gene has CDR1 KGHDR and CDR2 SFDVKD. TCRdb keeps only in-frame clones here, not all; method: immunoSEQ multiplex PCR. The sample holds about 180,000 clones, about 88% seen once. This TCR was recovered from an adult in good health. The sequencing used peripheral blood, collected on day 0 of AZD1222 vaccination. J is TRBJ1-1 and V is TRBV24-1, with TRBD1 as a possible D gene (5 bases). The CDR3 region has the DNA TGTGCCACCAGTGACTCCGGACACCGGAGTACTGAAGCTTTCTTT. Translating gives CATSDSGHRSTEAFF.